What follows are 28 T cell receptor beta chains derived from one specimen sequenced in a study of CD8 T cells in Susac syndrome. A quantity of about 0.5 to 1 ug RNA underwent reverse transcription using random hexamers. TCRdb re-called the immunoSEQ multiplex PCR reads through MiXCR, storing one row per CDR3 protein. The table lists some 200,000 distinct CDR3 sequences, approximately 95% of them singletons, with roughly 0.1% in the top ten. Sequenced material: CD4+ T cells from PBMCs. All receptors derive from a human donor with multiple sclerosis.

The chain is built from TRBV6-6 and TRBJ1-1; D remains unclear. The CDR3 has 14 amino acids. V shed 6 bases and J shed 2 bases, with 13 bases lying between them. Germline V gene sequence: CDR1 MNHNY, CDR2 SVGAGI (reference sequence). The CDR3 DNA reads as TGTGCCAGCAGCCAACTAGGGCCTAACACTGAAGCTTTCTTT. It translates to CASSQLGPNTEAFF.

This chain links TRBV19 with TRBJ2-1, with TRBD2 as a possible D gene (6 bases). The V end was cut by 5 bases, the J end by 6 bases, with 17 bases between. This CDR3 is 15 amino acids long. CDR1 is LNHDA, CDR2 SQIVND, per germline (reference sequence). The CDR3 coding sequence is TGTGCCAGTAGTGCTCGGGGGACGGGGATCAATGAGCAGTTCTTC. The encoded protein is CASSARGTGINEQFF.

Only one count was recorded for this clonotype. One end of the junction varies from germline; a read error may be responsible. V and J are TRBV5-6 and TRBJ2-2; 7 bases map to TRBD1. CDR1 is SGHDT, CDR2 YYEEEE, per germline. The CDR3 spans 15 residues. CDR3 sequence (DNA): TGTGCCAGCAGCCCCCCCAGGGCGGCCTCGACAGGGTTACTTTTT. Protein product: CASSPPRAASTGLLF.

This chain links TRBV7-2 with TRBJ1-2; D is unclear. The CDR3 length is 13 residues. The V gene lost 0 bases and the J gene lost 8 bases, with 10 bases spanning the gap. Germline-derived CDR1 and CDR2 are SGHTA and FQGNSA. This CDR3 is CASSLALEGGYTF. The CDR3 DNA sequence: TGTGCCAGCAGCTTAGCGCTGGAAGGGGGCTACACCTTC.

The V and J genes are TRBV7-9 and TRBJ2-5; D call uncertain. V lost 5 bases and J 5 bases, leaving 12 bases between the germline ends. In germline, CDR1 is SEHNR, CDR2 FQNEAQ (reference sequence). The CDR3 is 13 amino acids. This CDR3 is CASSTRLWETQYF. Written as DNA, the CDR3 is TGTGCCAGCAGCACAAGGCTATGGGAGACCCAGTACTTC.

The chain combines TRBV20-1 with TRBJ2-3, with 10 bases fitting TRBD2. V dropped 5 bases and J dropped 2; count of bases not matched to a gene: 7. This CDR3 comprises 15 residues. Germline V CDR1 and CDR2: DFQATT, SNEGSKA (reference sequence). The chain's CDR3 is CSASGLADYTDTQYF. The CDR3 DNA follows: TGCAGTGCTTCTGGACTAGCGGATTACACAGATACGCAGTATTTT.

CDR3 coding DNA: TGTGCCAGCAGTCGGTGGGGTGATGAGCAGTTCTTC. Protein product: CASSRWGDEQFF. The chain joins TRBV6-5 to TRBJ2-1; D is unclear. The CDR3 has 12 amino acids. V was shortened by 5 bases and J by 8 bases, with 10 bases between the two germline ends. Germline assignment: CDR1 MNHEY and CDR2 SVGAGI.

The genes are TRBV28 and TRBJ2-7; 8 positions agree with TRBD2. The germline gives CDR1 MDHEN, CDR2 SYDVKM. The length of the CDR3 is 13 residues. Trimming cost V 8 bases and J 0 bases; bases outside gene matches: 3. The CDR3 here is CASAGGASYEQYF. CDR3 DNA: TGTGCCAGCGCCGGGGGGGCCTCCTACGAGCAGTACTTC.

This chain joins TRBV24-1 and TRBJ2-1; D might be TRBD2 (5 bases). Trimming removed 2 bases from V and 12 bases from J, with 16 bases in between. The CDR3 has 14 amino acids. Germline V gene data show CDR1 as KGHDR and CDR2 as SFDVKD. The chain's CDR3 is CATSDSTTAVGQFF. In nucleotides, the CDR3 is TGTGCCACCAGTGATTCGACTACAGCGGTGGGGCAGTTCTTC.

The chain's CDR3 is CATSRDRSSSFHNEQFF. The CDR3 DNA reads TGTGCCACCAGCAGAGATAGGTCGAGCAGCTTTCACAATGAGCAGTTCTTC. V and J are TRBV15 and TRBJ2-1; D is ambiguous. With 0 bases removed from V and 5 bases from J, the gap between germline ends came to 17 bases. Germline values: CDR1 LNHNV, CDR2 YYDKDF (reference sequence). The CDR3 has 17 amino acids.

The J gene is TRBJ2-4, the V gene TRBV20-1; 9 bases are a match to TRBD1. The CDR3 covers 14 residues. Trimming took 1 base from V and 8 from J; bases not matched to a gene: 6. Germline values: CDR1 DFQATT, CDR2 SNEGSKA (reference sequence). The CDR3 nucleotides read TGCAGTGCTAGAGGAGGGACAGGGACGGACATTCAGTACTTC. Translation: CSARGGTGTDIQYF.

J is TRBJ2-2 and V is TRBV20-1; 7 bases align to TRBD2. Germline V lookup: CDR1 DFQATT, CDR2 SNEGSKA (reference sequence). The CDR3 totals 13 residues. With V trimmed by 5 bases and J by 1 base, 1 base remained unmatched. In nucleotides, the CDR3 is TGCAGTGCTCTAGCGGTGAACACCGGGGAGCTGTTTTTT. This codes for CSALAVNTGELFF.

The J gene is TRBJ2-6, the V gene TRBV29-1, with TRBD1 identical over 8 bases. CDR3 length: 17 residues. Trimming took 3 bases from V and 0 from J; bases not matched to a gene: 7. Germline V gives CDR1 SQVTM, CDR2 ANQGSEA. The CDR3 is CSVDSGTGTSGANVLTF. The CDR3 nucleotides read TGCAGCGTTGATTCCGGGACAGGAACCTCTGGGGCCAACGTCCTGACTTTC.

The CDR3 reads CASKLGGYEQYF. CDR3 in DNA: TGTGCCAGCAAGCTTGGGGGCTACGAGCAGTACTTC. This sequence joins TRBV11-2 and TRBJ2-7; D may match TRBD1 or TRBD2 (5 bases each). CDR3 length: 12 amino acids. The germline V and J ends were trimmed by 7 bases and 3 bases, with 10 bases remaining between them. Germline CDR1 reads SGHAT; CDR2 reads FQNNGV.

This clonotype was counted once. The chain is built from TRBV20-1 and TRBJ2-3; 9 bases fit TRBD2. Losses at the gene ends were 7 bases for V and 0 bases for J; bases not matched to a gene: 5. Germline CDR1 DFQATT, CDR2 SNEGSKA (reference sequence). The length of the CDR3 is 14 residues. The CDR3 DNA is TGCAGTGTTCTGACTAGCGGAAGCACAGATACGCAGTATTTT. Protein: CSVLTSGSTDTQYF.

The chain uses TRBV4-1 and TRBJ1-5; no clear D gene. The germline V gene has CDR1 MGHRA and CDR2 YSYEKL. V dropped 0 bases and J dropped 2 bases, with 8 bases sitting between them. CDR3 length: 15 residues. CDR3 sequence (DNA): TGCGCCAGCAGCCAAGAGAACTCACGCAATCAGCCCCAGCATTTT. Residues: CASSQENSRNQPQHF.

V gene TRBV18 combines with J gene TRBJ2-6, with TRBD1 matching 10 bases. J lost 0 bases, V lost 6 bases, and 2 bases had no gene match. This CDR3 has 16 amino acids. Germline CDR1 reads KGHSH; CDR2 reads LQKENI. The CDR3 DNA sequence: TGTGCCAGCTCGGGACAGGGGAGCTCTGGGGCCAACGTCCTGACTTTC. This gives the protein CASSGQGSSGANVLTF.

The gene calls are TRBV24-1 and TRBJ2-3; no definite D call. V shed 10 bases and J shed 3 bases, with 22 bases lying between them. The V gene's germline CDR1 is KGHDR and CDR2 SFDVKD. The length of the CDR3 is 16 residues. CDR3 amino acids: CATNPPLGPETDTQYF. The CDR3 nucleotides are TGTGCCACGAACCCCCCACTTGGACCCGAAACAGATACGCAGTATTTT.

The genes are TRBV20-1 and TRBJ1-2; D is unclear. The CDR3 is 14 residues long. Trimming removed 1 base at V and 2 bases at J, with 11 bases between. The germline V gene encodes CDR1 DFQATT and CDR2 SNEGSKA (reference sequence). The CDR3 is CSARVTGENYGYTF. As DNA, the CDR3 is TGCAGTGCTAGAGTGACTGGGGAGAACTATGGCTACACCTTC.

The CDR3 spells CASSPNPLTDTQYF. The CDR3, as DNA: TGTGCCAGCAGCCCAAACCCGCTCACAGATACGCAGTATTTT. V usage is TRBV9 and J usage is TRBJ2-3, with D unresolved. The V and J ends lost 4 bases and 2 bases respectively, with 11 bases between them. CDR3 size: 14 residues. The germline CDR1 and CDR2 sequences are SGDLS and YYNGEE.

This clonotype was counted a single time. For the CDR3, the DNA is TGTGCCAGCAGCCGCCCACAGGGATATGGCACTGAAGCTTTCTTT. It codes for CASSRPQGYGTEAFF. This chain connects TRBV14 to TRBJ1-1, with D possibly being TRBD1 (6 bases). Germline V gives CDR1 SGHDN, CDR2 FVKESK. V was cut by 4 bases and J by 4 bases, with 16 bases left in between. The CDR3 contains 15 residues.

This rearrangement joins TRBV3-1 to TRBJ2-7; D unclear. The V end was cut by 3 bases, the J end by 3 bases, with 9 bases between. Germline V gene sequence: CDR1 LGHDT, CDR2 YNNKEL (reference sequence). The CDR3 has 13 amino acids. The CDR3 here is CASSHGLNYEQYF. The CDR3 bases are TGTGCCAGCAGCCATGGGTTAAACTACGAGCAGTACTTC.

The chain employs TRBV4-1 and TRBJ2-7; unclear D gene. The CDR3 is 16 residues long. Germline values: CDR1 MGHRA, CDR2 YSYEKL. The V gene lost 1 base and the J gene lost 5 bases, with 18 bases spanning the gap. The CDR3 region has the DNA TGCGCCAGCAGCCAAGGTACACACAGAGCCGACAACGAGCAGTACTTC. It yields the protein CASSQGTHRADNEQYF.

This clonotype is a singleton in its sample. V is TRBV6-9 and J is TRBJ2-5; D is unclear. The V and J ends lost 6 bases and 1 base respectively, with 15 bases between them. The CDR3 totals 15 residues. Germline CDR1 and CDR2: MNHGY and SVAAGI. Written as DNA, the CDR3 is TGTGCCAGCAGCCCGACGGACCCCTCCCAAGAGACCCAGTACTTC. It specifies CASSPTDPSQETQYF.

The chain couples TRBV6-1 to TRBJ1-2, with D unclear. CDR3 length: 12 amino acids. The germline V and J ends were trimmed by 2 bases and 12 bases, with 13 bases remaining between them. Germline values: CDR1 MNHNS, CDR2 SASEGT. The CDR3 region is CASSERAAANTF. For the CDR3, the DNA is TGTGCCAGCAGTGAACGGGCAGCGGCCAACACCTTC.

This sequence joins TRBV29-1 and TRBJ1-1; D is uncertain. This CDR3 is 11 amino acids long. Trimming removed 3 bases from V and 9 bases from J, with 11 bases in between. The germline gives CDR1 SQVTM, CDR2 ANQGSEA. The chain's CDR3 is CSVDRPEKAFF. CDR3 DNA sequence: TGCAGCGTTGATAGGCCAGAAAAAGCTTTCTTT.

The chain employs TRBV28 and TRBJ2-1, with 7 positions matching TRBD1. This CDR3 is built from 15 residues. The junction had 8 bases not matched to a gene; V was cut back by 4 bases and J by 5 bases. Germline values: CDR1 MDHEN, CDR2 SYDVKM. The CDR3 loop is CASSSPGQRHNEQFF. In DNA, the CDR3 is TGTGCCAGCAGTTCGCCGGGACAGAGGCACAATGAGCAGTTCTTC. The whole variable domain, remainder taken from reference TRBV28 and TRBJ2-1, is DVKVTQSSRYLVKRTGEKVFLECVQDMDHENMFWYRQDPGLGLRLIYFSYDVKMKEKGDIPEGYSVSREKKERFSLILESASTNQTSMYLCASSSPGQRHNEQFFGPGTRLTVL.

The chain combines TRBV20-1 with TRBJ2-5; D remains unclear. CDR3 length: 13 amino acids. Trimming shortened V by 7 bases and J by 7 bases, and 19 bases separated the two germline ends. CDR1 and CDR2 from the germline V gene are DFQATT and SNEGSKA (reference sequence). This CDR3 is CSGRLSSPGTQYF. As DNA, the CDR3 is TGCAGTGGACGACTCAGCTCTCCCGGGACCCAGTACTTC.